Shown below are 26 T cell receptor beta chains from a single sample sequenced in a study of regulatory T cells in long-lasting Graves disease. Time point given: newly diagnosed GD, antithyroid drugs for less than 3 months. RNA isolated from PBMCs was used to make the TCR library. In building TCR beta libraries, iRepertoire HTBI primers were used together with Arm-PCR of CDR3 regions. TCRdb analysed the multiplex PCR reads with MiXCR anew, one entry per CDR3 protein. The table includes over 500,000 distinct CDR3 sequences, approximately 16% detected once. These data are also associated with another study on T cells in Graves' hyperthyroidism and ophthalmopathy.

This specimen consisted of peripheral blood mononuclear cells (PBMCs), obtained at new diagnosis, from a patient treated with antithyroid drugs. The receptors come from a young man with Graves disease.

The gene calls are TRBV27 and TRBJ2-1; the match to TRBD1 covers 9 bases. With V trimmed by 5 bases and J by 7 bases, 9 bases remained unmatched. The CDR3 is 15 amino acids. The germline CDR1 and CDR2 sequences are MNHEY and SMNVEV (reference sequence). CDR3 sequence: CASSPGTGRRNEQFF. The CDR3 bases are TGTGCCAGCAGTCCGGGGACAGGGAGGCGAAATGAGCAGTTCTTC.

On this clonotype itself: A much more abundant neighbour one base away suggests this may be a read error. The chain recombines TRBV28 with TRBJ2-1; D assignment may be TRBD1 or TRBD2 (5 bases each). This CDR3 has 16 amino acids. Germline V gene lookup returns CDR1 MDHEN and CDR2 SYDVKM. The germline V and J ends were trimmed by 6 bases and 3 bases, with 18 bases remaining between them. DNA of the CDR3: TGTGCCAGCAGCACGGGGCGGGCGGAGATCTACAATGAGCAGTTCTTC. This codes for CASSTGRAEIYNEQFF.

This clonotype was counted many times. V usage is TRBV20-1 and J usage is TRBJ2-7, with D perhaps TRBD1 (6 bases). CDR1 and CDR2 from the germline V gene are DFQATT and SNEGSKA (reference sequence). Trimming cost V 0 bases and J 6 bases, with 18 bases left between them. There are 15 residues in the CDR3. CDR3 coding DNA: TGCAGTGCTAGAGATAGGCACGGGACACTGGTCGAGCAGTACTTC. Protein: CSARDRHGTLVEQYF.

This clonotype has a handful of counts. The CDR3 is CASSERVGASGVWEQYF. Here the CDR3 DNA reads TGTGCCAGCAGTGAAAGAGTCGGCGCTAGCGGAGTCTGGGAGCAGTACTTC. The chain is built from TRBV6-1 and TRBJ2-7, with 7 bases fitting TRBD2. From germline, CDR1 is MNHNS and CDR2 SASEGT. The CDR3 runs 17 residues. The V and J ends lost 2 bases and 7 bases, in that order; junction bases with no gene match: 17.

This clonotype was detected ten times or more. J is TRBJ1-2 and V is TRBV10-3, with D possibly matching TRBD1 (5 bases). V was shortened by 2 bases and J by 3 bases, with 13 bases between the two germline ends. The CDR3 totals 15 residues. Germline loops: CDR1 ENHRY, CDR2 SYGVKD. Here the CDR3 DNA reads TGTGCCATCAGTGAGGCCGCCGACAGCCACTATGGCTACACCTTC. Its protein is CAISEAADSHYGYTF.

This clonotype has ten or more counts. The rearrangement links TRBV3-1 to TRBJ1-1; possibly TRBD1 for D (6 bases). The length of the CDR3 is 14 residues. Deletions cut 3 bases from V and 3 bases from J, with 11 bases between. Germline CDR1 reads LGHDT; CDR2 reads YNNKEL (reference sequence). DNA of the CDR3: TGTGCCAGCAGCCACACCGGGGGCCACACTGAAGCTTTCTTT. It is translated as CASSHTGGHTEAFF.

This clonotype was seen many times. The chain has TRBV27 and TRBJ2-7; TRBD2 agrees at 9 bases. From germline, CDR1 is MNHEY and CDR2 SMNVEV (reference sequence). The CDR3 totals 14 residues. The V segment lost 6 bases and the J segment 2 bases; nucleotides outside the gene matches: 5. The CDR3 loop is CASSFLAGTYEQYF. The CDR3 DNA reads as TGTGCCAGCAGCTTTCTAGCGGGAACCTACGAGCAGTACTTC.

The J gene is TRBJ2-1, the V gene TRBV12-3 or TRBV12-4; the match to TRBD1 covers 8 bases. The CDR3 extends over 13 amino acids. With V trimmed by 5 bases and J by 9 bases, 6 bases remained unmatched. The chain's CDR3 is CASSQWGTGEQFF. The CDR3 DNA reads TGTGCCAGCAGTCAATGGGGGACAGGTGAGCAGTTCTTC.

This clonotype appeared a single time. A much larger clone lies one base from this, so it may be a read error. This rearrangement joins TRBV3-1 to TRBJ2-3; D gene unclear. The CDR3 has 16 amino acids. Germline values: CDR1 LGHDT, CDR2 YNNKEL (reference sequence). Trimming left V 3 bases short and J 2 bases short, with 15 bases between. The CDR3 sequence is CASSHLRPAATDTQYF. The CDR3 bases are TGTGCCAGCAGCCATTTACGACCAGCTGCCACAGATACGCAGTATTTT.

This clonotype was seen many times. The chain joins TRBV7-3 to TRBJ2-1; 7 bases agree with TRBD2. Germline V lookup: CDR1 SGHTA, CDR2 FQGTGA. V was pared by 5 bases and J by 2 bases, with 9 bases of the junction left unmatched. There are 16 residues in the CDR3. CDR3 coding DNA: TGTGCCAGCAGCCCTAGACTAGCAGAAACCTACAATGAGCAGTTCTTC. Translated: CASSPRLAETYNEQFF.

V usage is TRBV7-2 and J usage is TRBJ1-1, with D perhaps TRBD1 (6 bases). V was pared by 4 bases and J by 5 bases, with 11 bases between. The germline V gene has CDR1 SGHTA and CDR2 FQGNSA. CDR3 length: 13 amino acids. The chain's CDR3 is CASSSTRGTEAFF. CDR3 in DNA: TGTGCCAGCAGCTCTACCAGGGGTACTGAAGCTTTCTTT.

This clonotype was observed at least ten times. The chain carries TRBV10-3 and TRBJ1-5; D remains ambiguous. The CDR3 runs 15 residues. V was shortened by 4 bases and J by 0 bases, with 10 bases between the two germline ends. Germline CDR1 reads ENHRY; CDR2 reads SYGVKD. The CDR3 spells CAISAGRDSNQPQHF. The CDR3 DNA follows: TGTGCCATCAGTGCTGGACGAGATAGCAATCAGCCCCAGCATTTT.

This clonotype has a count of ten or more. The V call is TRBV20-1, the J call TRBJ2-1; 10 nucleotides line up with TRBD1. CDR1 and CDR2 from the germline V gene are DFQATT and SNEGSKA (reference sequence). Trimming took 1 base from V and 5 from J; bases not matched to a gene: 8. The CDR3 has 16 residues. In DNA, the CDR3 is TGCAGTGCTAGAGCGGCAAAGGGGACAGGGGACAATGAGCAGTTCTTC. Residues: CSARAAKGTGDNEQFF.

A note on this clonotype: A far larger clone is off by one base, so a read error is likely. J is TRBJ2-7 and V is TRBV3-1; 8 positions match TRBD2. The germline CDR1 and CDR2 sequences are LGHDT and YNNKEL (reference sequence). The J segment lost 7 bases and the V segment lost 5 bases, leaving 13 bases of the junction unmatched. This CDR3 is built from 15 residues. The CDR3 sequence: CASSLNPGGPNEQYF. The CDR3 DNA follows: TGTGCCAGCAGCTTAAATCCGGGAGGGCCAAATGAGCAGTACTTC.

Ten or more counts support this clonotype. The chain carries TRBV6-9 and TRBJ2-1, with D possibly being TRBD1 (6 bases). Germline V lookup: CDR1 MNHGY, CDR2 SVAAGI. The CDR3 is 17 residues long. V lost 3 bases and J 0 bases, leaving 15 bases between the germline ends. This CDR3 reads CASSYSRDTASYNEQFF. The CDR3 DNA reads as TGTGCCAGCAGTTACTCCCGGGACACAGCCTCCTACAATGAGCAGTTCTTC.

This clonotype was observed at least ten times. CDR3 sequence reads: CASGLSSGTTDTQYF. The CDR3 DNA follows: TGTGCTAGTGGTTTGTCTAGCGGGACCACAGATACGCAGTATTTT. The rearrangement joins TRBV12-5 to TRBJ2-3; 9 positions match TRBD2. The length of the CDR3 is 15 residues. Germline V gives CDR1 LGHNT, CDR2 FRNRAP. V gave up 2 bases and J gave up 2 bases; unmatched junction bases: 2.

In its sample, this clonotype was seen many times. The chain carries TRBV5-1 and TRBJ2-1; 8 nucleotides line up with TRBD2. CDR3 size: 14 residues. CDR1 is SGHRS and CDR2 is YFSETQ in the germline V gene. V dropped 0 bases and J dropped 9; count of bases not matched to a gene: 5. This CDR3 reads CASSLVSGSGEQFF. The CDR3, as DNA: TGCGCCAGCAGCTTGGTCAGCGGGAGTGGTGAGCAGTTCTTC.

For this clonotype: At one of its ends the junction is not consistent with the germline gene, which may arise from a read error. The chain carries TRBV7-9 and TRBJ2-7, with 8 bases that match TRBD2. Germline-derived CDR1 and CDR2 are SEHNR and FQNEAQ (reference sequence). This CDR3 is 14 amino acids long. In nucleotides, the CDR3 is TGTGCCAGCAACCGGGGGGGACGCTCCCACGAGCAGTACTTC. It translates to CASNRGGRSHEQYF.

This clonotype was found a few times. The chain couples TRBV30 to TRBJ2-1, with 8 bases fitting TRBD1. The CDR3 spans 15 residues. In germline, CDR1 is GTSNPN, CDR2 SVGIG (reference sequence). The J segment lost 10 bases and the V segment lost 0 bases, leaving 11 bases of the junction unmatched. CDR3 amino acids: CAWSVIGQGSDEQFF. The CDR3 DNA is TGTGCCTGGAGTGTAATCGGACAGGGCTCCGACGAGCAGTTCTTC.

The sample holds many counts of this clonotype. CDR3 DNA: TGTGCCAGCTCACCTTCTAGCGGGAACTACGAGCAGTACTTC. It yields the protein CASSPSSGNYEQYF. The chain employs TRBV18 and TRBJ2-7; 9 nucleotides line up with TRBD2. The length of the CDR3 is 14 residues. V trimming: 3 bases; J trimming: 3 bases; junction bases outside the gene matches: 3. Germline V gene sequence: CDR1 KGHSH, CDR2 LQKENI.

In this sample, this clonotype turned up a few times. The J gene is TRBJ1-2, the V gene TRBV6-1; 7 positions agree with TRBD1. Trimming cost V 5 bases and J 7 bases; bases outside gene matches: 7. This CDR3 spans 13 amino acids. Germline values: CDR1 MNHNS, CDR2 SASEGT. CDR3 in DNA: TGTGCCAGCAGTCCCCGGACAGGATTTGGCTACACCTTC. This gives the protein CASSPRTGFGYTF.

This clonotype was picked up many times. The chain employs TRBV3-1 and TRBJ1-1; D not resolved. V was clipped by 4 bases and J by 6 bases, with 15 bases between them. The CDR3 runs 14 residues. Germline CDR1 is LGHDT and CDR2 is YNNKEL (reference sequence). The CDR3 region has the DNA TGTGCCAGCAGCCGAGAGATGTTATTTTCTGAAGCTTTCTTT. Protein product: CASSREMLFSEAFF.

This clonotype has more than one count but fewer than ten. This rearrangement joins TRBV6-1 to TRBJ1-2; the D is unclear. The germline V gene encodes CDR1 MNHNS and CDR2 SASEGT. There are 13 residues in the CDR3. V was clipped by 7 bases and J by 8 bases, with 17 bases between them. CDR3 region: CASTPGVVLGYTF. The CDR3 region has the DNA TGTGCCAGCACCCCCGGGGTGGTATTAGGCTACACCTTC.

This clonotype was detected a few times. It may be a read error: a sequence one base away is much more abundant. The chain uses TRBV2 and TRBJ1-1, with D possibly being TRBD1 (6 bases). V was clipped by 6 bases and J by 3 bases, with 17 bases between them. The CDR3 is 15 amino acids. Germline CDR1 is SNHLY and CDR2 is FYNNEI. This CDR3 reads CASRGNRVGDTEAFF. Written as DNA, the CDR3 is TGTGCCAGCAGGGGGAACAGGGTAGGAGACACTGAAGCTTTCTTT.

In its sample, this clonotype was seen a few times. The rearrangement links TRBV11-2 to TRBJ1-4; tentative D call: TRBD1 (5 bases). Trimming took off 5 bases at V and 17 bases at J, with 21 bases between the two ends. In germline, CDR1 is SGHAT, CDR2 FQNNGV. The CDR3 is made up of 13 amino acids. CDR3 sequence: CASSPGTRAGRFF. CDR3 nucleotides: TGTGCCAGCAGCCCCGGGACCAGGGCCGGGCGTTTTTTT.

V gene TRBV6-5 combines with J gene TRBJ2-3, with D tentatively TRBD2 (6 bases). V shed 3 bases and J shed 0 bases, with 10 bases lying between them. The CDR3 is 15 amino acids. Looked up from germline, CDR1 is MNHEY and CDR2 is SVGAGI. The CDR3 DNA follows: TGTGCCAGCAGTTATGGGGGGTTCAGCACAGATACGCAGTATTTT. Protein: CASSYGGFSTDTQYF.